These 4 T cell receptor beta chains were sequenced from one sample in a study of OX40 agonist ivuxolimab in advanced cancers. The library was obtained by the immunoSEQ multiplex PCR assay. TCRdb obtained this table from immuneACCESS and retained in-frame rearrangements with V and J assigned. These tables miss some clones; where compared with another copy, unresolved V genes account for less than half of the shortfall, and the remainder is unexplained. A total of 20,000 or so clones appear in this sample, 84% of them only once. The ten largest clones represent 3.8% of the sample. The sequences come from CD4+ or CD8+ T cells sorted from blood, collected in a trial of the OX40 agonist ivuxolimab. The receptors were sampled from an adult with an advanced solid tumor such as melanoma, head and neck, liver or kidney cancer.

The rearrangement links TRBV27 to TRBJ2-7; the D is unclear. Trimming shortened V by 11 bases and J by 0 bases, and 23 bases separated the two germline ends. From germline, CDR1 is MNHEY and CDR2 SMNVEV (reference sequence). The CDR3 runs to 16 residues. As DNA, the CDR3 is TGTGCCTCACGTTCGTGGCGGAACAAGAGCTCCTACGAGCAGTACTTC. Residues: CASRSWRNKSSYEQYF.

V and J are TRBV2 and TRBJ1-1, with TRBD1 matching 7 bases. The trim removed 0 bases at V and 2 bases at J, leaving 9 bases unmatched. There are 17 residues in the CDR3. Germline values: CDR1 SNHLY, CDR2 FYNNEI. The chain's CDR3 is CASSEAGFGGGNTEAFF. The CDR3 DNA sequence: TGTGCCAGCAGTGAAGCCGGATTTGGAGGGGGCAACACTGAAGCTTTCTTT.

CDR3 loop: CASSPTRDEQYF. The CDR3 DNA reads as TGTGCCAGCTCACCCACAAGGGACGAGCAGTACTTC. The chain recombines TRBV18 with TRBJ2-7; the D is unclear. The germline V gene encodes CDR1 KGHSH and CDR2 LQKENI. This CDR3 is 12 amino acids long. Trimming removed 3 bases from V and 5 bases from J, with 8 bases in between.

The chain employs TRBV6-5 and TRBJ1-1, with a possible D match to TRBD1 (5 bases). The CDR3 sequence is 14 residues long. Trimming stripped 0 bases from V and 4 bases from J, with 9 bases between. CDR1 and CDR2 from the germline V gene are MNHEY and SVGAGI. CDR3 sequence (DNA): TGTGCCAGCAGTTACTCAGGGGTTGGCACTGAAGCTTTCTTT. Translating it yields CASSYSGVGTEAFF.